What follows are 3 T cell receptor beta chains derived from one specimen sequenced in a study of monozygotic twins with inflammatory bowel disease. TCRdb reanalyzed the 5' RACE reads and collapses them to one entry per CDR3 protein, without DNA. The table for this sample gives about 210,000 distinct CDR3 sequences. The sequenced sample consisted of blood. These receptor sequences come from a human donor with ulcerative colitis or Crohn's disease, or a healthy co-twin of an affected twin (not recorded which).

The chain links TRBV6-5 to TRBJ1-2; TCRdb returns TRBD1, unconfirmable since there is no DNA. Germline V lookup: CDR1 MNHEY, CDR2 SVGAGI. This CDR3 has 15 amino acids. This CDR3 reads CASSYSQGNSYGYTF.

Here the CDR3 reads CASSRDTRNGYTF. The chain carries TRBV18 and TRBJ1-2; no DNA is available, so the TRBD1 call from TCRdb remains unchecked. In germline, CDR1 is KGHSH, CDR2 LQKENI. The CDR3 is 13 residues long.

Its frequency marks this clonotype as medium-sized (0.01 to 0.1%). The chain carries TRBV2 and TRBJ2-5; TCRdb outputs TRBD2, but without DNA this stays unchecked. Germline CDR1 is SNHLY and CDR2 is FYNNEI. The CDR3 spans 15 residues. The CDR3 loop reads CASTEWGDRTETQYF.